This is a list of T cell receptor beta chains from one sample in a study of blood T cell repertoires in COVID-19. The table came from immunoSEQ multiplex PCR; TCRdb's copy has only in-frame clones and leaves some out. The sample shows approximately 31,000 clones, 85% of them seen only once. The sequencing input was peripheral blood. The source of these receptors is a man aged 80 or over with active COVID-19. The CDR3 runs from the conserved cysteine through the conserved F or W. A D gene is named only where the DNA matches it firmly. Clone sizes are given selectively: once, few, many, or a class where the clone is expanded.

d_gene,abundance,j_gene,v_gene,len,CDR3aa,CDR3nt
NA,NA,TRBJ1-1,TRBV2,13,CASTSQSGTEAFF,TGTGCCAGCACTTCTCAGAGCGGGACTGAAGCTTTCTTT
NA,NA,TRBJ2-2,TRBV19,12,CASSSGSGELFF,TGTGCCAGTAGCTCAGGGTCCGGGGAGCTGTTTTTT
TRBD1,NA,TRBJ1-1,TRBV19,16,CASKLTGGSFNTEAFF,TGTGCCAGTAAACTTACAGGGGGAAGCTTTAACACTGAAGCTTTCTTT
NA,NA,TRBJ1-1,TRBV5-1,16,CASSQEGSGTGTEAFF,TGCGCCAGCAGCCAAGAAGGGAGTGGAACAGGGACTGAAGCTTTCTTT
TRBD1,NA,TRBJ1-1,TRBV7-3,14,CASSSGQTNTEAFF,TGTGCCAGCAGCTCGGGACAGACGAACACTGAAGCTTTCTTT
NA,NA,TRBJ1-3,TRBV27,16,CASSFGLPLSGNTIYF,TGTGCCAGCAGTTTTGGGCTCCCACTCTCTGGAAACACCATATATTTT
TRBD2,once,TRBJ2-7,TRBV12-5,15,CASGFGRGGRDEQYF,TGTGCTAGTGGTTTTGGACGGGGGGGACGAGACGAGCAGTACTTC
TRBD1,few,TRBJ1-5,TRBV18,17,CASSRDRVEFSNQPQHF,TGTGCCAGCTCACGGGACAGGGTCGAGTTTAGCAATCAGCCCCAGCATTTT
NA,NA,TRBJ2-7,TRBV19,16,CASSAPGSPNSYEQYF,TGTGCCAGTAGCGCCCCCGGGTCCCCCAACTCCTACGAGCAGTACTTC
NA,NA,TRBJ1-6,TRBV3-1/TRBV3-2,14,CASSQGNGVSPLHF,TGTGCCAGCAGCCAAGGTAACGGGGTTTCACCCCTCCACTTT